The 2 T cell receptor beta chains below come from one sample, sequenced in a study of blood T cell repertoires in COVID-19. Here immunoSEQ multiplex PCR was the method, and the copy in TCRdb shows in-frame clones only, minus some. The repertoire has around 150,000 clones, around three quarters of them found once; the top ten carry about 7.8%. The sample was peripheral blood. The receptors come from a man aged 55-75 years with acute or convalescent COVID-19.

CDR3 DNA sequence: TGTGCCAGCAGTTTGCCTGGACAGGGACCCCTCGAAGCTTTCTTT. Protein sequence: CASSLPGQGPLEAFF. The V and J genes are TRBV28 and TRBJ1-1; 8 nucleotides match TRBD1. Looked up from germline, CDR1 is MDHEN and CDR2 is SYDVKM. With V trimmed by 3 bases and J by 8 bases, 11 bases remained unmatched. This CDR3 comprises 15 residues.

The chain couples TRBV7-2 to TRBJ2-7; 11 bases are shared with TRBD2. The J segment lost 2 bases and the V segment lost 6 bases, leaving 9 bases of the junction unmatched. The CDR3 contains 16 residues. Looked up from germline, CDR1 is SGHTA and CDR2 is FQGNSA. The chain's CDR3 is CASREASGGYPYEQYF. CDR3 sequence (DNA): TGTGCCAGCAGGGAAGCTAGCGGGGGGTACCCCTACGAGCAGTACTTC.